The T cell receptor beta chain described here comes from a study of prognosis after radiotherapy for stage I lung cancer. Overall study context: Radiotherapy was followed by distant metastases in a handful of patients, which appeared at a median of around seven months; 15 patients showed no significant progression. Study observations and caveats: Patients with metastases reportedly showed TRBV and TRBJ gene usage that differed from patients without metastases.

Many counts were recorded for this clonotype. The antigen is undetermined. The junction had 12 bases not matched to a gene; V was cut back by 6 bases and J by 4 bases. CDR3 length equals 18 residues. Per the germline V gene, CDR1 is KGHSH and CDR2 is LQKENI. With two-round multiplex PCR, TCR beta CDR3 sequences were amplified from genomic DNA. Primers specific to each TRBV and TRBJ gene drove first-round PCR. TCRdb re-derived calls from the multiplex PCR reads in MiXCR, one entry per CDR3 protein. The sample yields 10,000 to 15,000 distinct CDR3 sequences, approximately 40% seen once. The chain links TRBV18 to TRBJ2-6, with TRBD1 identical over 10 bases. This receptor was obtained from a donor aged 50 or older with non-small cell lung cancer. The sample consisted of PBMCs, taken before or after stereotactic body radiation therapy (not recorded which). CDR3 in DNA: TGTGCCAGCTCTCCCGGGACAGGGGTCCTCTACGGGGCCAACGTCCTGACTTTC. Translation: CASSPGTGVLYGANVLTF.